The 2 T cell receptor beta chains below come from one sample, sequenced in a study of a mutant IDH1 vaccine in newly diagnosed glioma. The antigens these receptors bind are not known. Data came from immunoSEQ multiplex PCR; TCRdb stores just in-frame clones and leaves some out. The sample holds 69,000 or so clones, 70% to 90% seen once. Time point meaning: week 35, safety follow-up. Topical imiquimod was applied with each vaccine dose, which held 300 ug of mutant IDH1 20-mer peptide. Here the sequenced sample was PBMCs, taken from a glioma patient whose treatment included an IDH1 peptide vaccine. The receptors shown here come from a man under 40 with glioma.

The chain combines TRBV6-5 with TRBJ1-1; D is undetermined. The V and J ends lost 2 bases and 4 bases respectively, with 8 bases between them. The CDR3 consists of 13 residues. The germline V gene has CDR1 MNHEY and CDR2 SVGAGI. CDR3 sequence (DNA): TGTGCCAGCAGTTACAGGGCGGGCACTGAAGCTTTCTTT. It is translated as CASSYRAGTEAFF.

The chain uses TRBV5-1 and TRBJ2-1, with a possible D match to TRBD1 (5 bases). The germline V gene encodes CDR1 SGHRS and CDR2 YFSETQ. Trimming removed 8 bases at V and 5 bases at J, with 14 bases between. The CDR3 has 13 residues. The CDR3 is CASTVGQNNEQFF. DNA of the CDR3: TGCGCCAGTACGGTGGGGCAGAACAATGAGCAGTTCTTC. Combining the CDR3 with reference TRBV5-1 and TRBJ2-1 gives the whole variable domain KAGVTQTPRYLIKTRGQQVTLSCSPISGHRSVSWYQQTPGQGLQFLFEYFSETQRNKGNFPGRFSGRQFSNSRSEMNVSTLELGDSALYLCASTVGQNNEQFFGPGTRLTVL.